This T cell receptor beta chain was sequenced during a study of cytomegalovirus exposure and HLA in healthy donors. This CDR3 region has 16 residues. Trimming left V 0 bases short and J 3 bases short, with 12 bases between. Per germline, CDR1 MNHEY and CDR2 SVGAGI. Broader study findings: CMV serostatus was the sole immune exposure information available.

PCR employed 60 Vbeta and 13 Jbeta primers. Measured with immunoSEQ multiplex PCR; TCRdb has only the in-frame clones, and not every one. Among some 200,000 clones listed, around 64% were seen once. With regard to this clone: Its antigen is currently unknown.

The source is a man aged 35 to 55 in good health and CMV-seropositive. The sample consisted of PBMCs. V is TRBV6-5 and J is TRBJ1-3; D is perhaps TRBD1 (5 bases). Here the CDR3 reads CASSYSSGLYGNTIYF. Written as DNA, the CDR3 is TGTGCCAGCAGTTACTCTTCAGGGTTGTATGGAAACACCATATATTTT.